This TCR beta chain was sequenced for a study of CD8+CD57+ T cells in acquired aplastic anemia (dated 2018 in TCRdb). About the full investigation: DNA extracted from sorted CD4+ and CD8+ cells had a mean of approximately 3 ug, with a range of roughly 0.17 to 30 ug. For healthy donor samples, the average read count was about 9.9 million for CD4+ cells and around 12 million for CD8+ cells.

Counted from cysteine to phenylalanine, this CDR3 has 14 amino acids. Only the CDR3 DNA stays, 42 bases, in frame from base 1. The germline V gene (reference sequence) yields LNHDA for CDR1 and SQIVND for CDR2. V gives up 6 bases and J gives up 4 bases, and the segment between their germline ends measures 14 bases. Results and caveats for the whole study, not just this receptor: Although under 35 CD8+ CDR3 sequences were shared by patients and controls, these sequences appeared highly expressed in patients and within the immunodominant clones of patients. No significant difference in CD8+ Simpson's diversity was found between patients and healthy controls (P=0.060).

This clonotype was seen repeatedly, ten times or more. Its cognate antigen has yet to be identified. No quality values exist for individual bases; no much larger clone is one base distant. TCR repertoires of sorted CD4+ and CD8+ blood T cells from severe aplastic anemia patients and healthy subjects were deep-sequenced in the study. Ficoll-Paque density gradient centrifugation was used to isolate peripheral blood mononuclear cells. CD4+ and CD8+ T cells were sorted by FACS or magnetic beads before DNA extraction. Genomic DNA was used as template for profiling of TCR beta VDJ combinations and CDR3 sequences. An Illumina HiSeq 2000 was used for TCR repertoire sequencing. The paper's processing steps were these. TRBV/TRBJ rearrangement plots, CDR3 size and DJ length profiles, and Simpson's diversity index were used to assess repertoires. The most abundant DNA sequence in the deep sequencing data was taken as the immunodominant clone. CDR3 amino acid sequences were checked for sharing between subjects and were compared against published repertoires and the VDJdb database. The public reads were quality trimmed at Q25 with fastp and then assembled into clones with MiXCR by TCRdb, keeping productive beta chains. Every CDR3 protein is listed once, alongside the most common genes and DNA of its rows. It is TCRdb's table, rather than the study itself, that gives the V and J calls and clone size. This sample has 180,000 or so distinct CDR3 sequences in its table, and about half of those were observed once. The ten largest make up under 3.5% of the sample.

This receptor was taken from a human donor in good health. Here the chain combines TRBV19 and TRBJ2-3, with TRBD2 tentatively as D gene (6 bases match). Sequenced material: sorted CD4+, CD8+, or CD8+CD57+ T cells (not recorded which) from PBMCs. In nucleotide form, the sequence is TGTGCCAGTAGCCGCCTTTCGGGGGCAGATACGCAGTATTTT. This yields the protein CASSRLSGADTQYF.